The clone carrying this TCR beta chain was observed a handful of times. The treatment denotes: randomized to nivolumab then ipilimumab (arm A) or the reverse (arm B). The CDR3 loop spans 15 amino acids. V gave up 0 bases and J gave up 1 base, with 10 bases separating them. From germline, CDR1 is SGDLS and CDR2 YYNGEE. This specimen comes from a study of sequential checkpoint blockade in melanoma. Study at large: TCRβ was sequenced from DNA of approximately 99 pretreatment tumors. Approximately 20 patients had tumor biopsies before treatment and at week 13.

Profiled with immunoSEQ multiplex PCR; TCRdb holds only in-frame clones, not every one. The top ten clones hold roughly 8.6% of a sample with roughly 5,000 clones, more than 15% of them seen once. The chain employs TRBV9 and TRBJ1-1, with unresolved D. The sample was tumor tissue (inferred from file names), taken from a patient given nivolumab and ipilimumab in sequence. This TCR derives from a human donor with melanoma. CDR3 residues: CASSVGWGRNTEAFF. Written as DNA, the CDR3 is TGTGCCAGCAGCGTAGGCTGGGGTCGGAACACTGAAGCTTTCTTT.